These T cell receptor beta chains were read from a single sample in a study of blood T cell repertoires in COVID-19. Here immunoSEQ multiplex PCR was the method, and the copy in TCRdb shows in-frame clones only, minus some. This table holds roughly 20,000 clones, about 86% found once. The specimen was peripheral blood. The origin of the receptors is a human donor in a cohort sampled during active COVID-19. CDR3s include the opening cysteine and the closing phenylalanine or tryptophan. The D gene is left open where the match is weak. Where a row states a size, it is once, few, many or the class of an expanded clone; other rows omit it.

j_gene,v_gene,abundance,d_gene,CDR3aa,CDR3nt
TRBJ1-1,TRBV7-3,.,TRBD1,CASSLFEGAEAFF,TGTGCCAGCAGCTTATTCGAGGGGGCGGAAGCTTTCTTT
TRBJ2-3,TRBV3-1/TRBV3-2,.,.,CASSHPGGRRTDTQYF,TGTGCCAGCAGCCACCCAGGGGGGAGGCGCACAGATACGCAGTATTTT
TRBJ1-1,TRBV10-3,.,TRBD1,CAISARDRGQTEAFF,TGTGCCATCAGTGCCCGGGACAGGGGGCAAACTGAAGCTTTCTTT
TRBJ1-1,TRBV7-9,.,.,CASSRGDTEAFF,TGTGCCAGCAGCAGGGGCGACACTGAAGCTTTCTTT
TRBJ2-7,TRBV7-9,few,TRBD2,CASSPERGSDSYEQYF,TGTGCCAGCAGCCCCGAGCGGGGCAGCGACTCCTACGAGCAGTACTTC
TRBJ2-3,TRBV27,.,.,CASSLYGFQRAGPSTDTQYF,TGTGCCAGCAGTTTATATGGGTTTCAGAGGGCGGGCCCTAGCACAGATACGCAGTATTTT
TRBJ2-3,TRBV5-1,.,.,CASSFNPDSTSTDTQYF,TGCGCCAGCAGCTTTAATCCCGACAGCACTAGCACAGATACGCAGTATTTT
TRBJ2-2,TRBV7-9,.,.,CASSQIWAPDQGTGELFF,TGTGCCAGCAGCCAAATTTGGGCCCCGGACCAGGGAACCGGGGAGCTGTTTTTT
TRBJ2-1,TRBV7-8,.,TRBD2,CASSPLAGSYNEQFF,TGTGCCAGCAGCCCCCTAGCGGGATCCTACAATGAGCAGTTCTTC
TRBJ2-5,TRBV9,.,TRBD1,CASSVATGRQGQETQYF,TGTGCCAGCAGCGTAGCTACGGGGAGACAGGGGCAAGAGACCCAGTACTTC
TRBJ1-5,TRBV3-1/TRBV3-2,.,TRBD1,CASSHGQGVYNQPQHF,TGTGCCAGCAGCCACGGACAGGGGGTTTACAATCAGCCCCAGCATTTT
TRBJ1-2,TRBV28,large,.,CASGLDSGYGYTF,TGTGCCAGCGGGTTGGACTCTGGGTATGGCTACACCTTC
TRBJ1-1,TRBV14,once,.,CASSPTSTGYTWGTEAFF,TGTGCCAGCAGCCCCACATCGACGGGATATACCTGGGGCACTGAAGCTTTCTTT
TRBJ2-1,TRBV9,few,TRBD2,CASSATSGGYNEQFF,TGTGCCAGCAGCGCCACTAGCGGGGGTTACAATGAGCAGTTCTTC
TRBJ2-7,TRBV2,.,TRBD2,CASGGETGRRSYEQYF,TGTGCCAGCGGGGGAGAGACCGGGAGGCGCTCCTACGAGCAGTACTTC
TRBJ2-1,TRBV7-2,.,.,CASSLDGRFNEQFF,TGTGCCAGCAGCTTAGATGGGAGGTTCAATGAGCAGTTCTTC
TRBJ1-5,TRBV10-3,.,.,CAISDGGGSDQPQHF,TGTGCCATCAGTGATGGGGGGGGGAGTGATCAGCCCCAGCATTTT
TRBJ2-2,TRBV5-1,.,.,CASSRDITGELFF,TGCGCCAGCAGCCGGGACATCACCGGGGAGCTGTTTTTT
TRBJ1-1,TRBV6-5,.,TRBD1,CASSLEPTGVNTEAFF,TGTGCCAGCAGTTTAGAACCGACAGGGGTGAACACTGAAGCTTTCTTT
TRBJ1-2,TRBV19,.,.,CASIPTRNHDYGYTF,TGTGCCAGTATCCCGACTAGGAACCATGACTATGGCTACACCTTC
TRBJ2-7,TRBV29-1,.,TRBD1,CSAEGDRGREQYF,TGCAGCGCGGAGGGGGACAGGGGCCGCGAGCAGTACTTC
TRBJ2-7,TRBV14,.,TRBD1,CASSLLTGDEQYF,TGTGCCAGCAGCCTCCTGACAGGGGACGAGCAGTACTTC
TRBJ2-2,TRBV19,.,TRBD2,CASSSGGSGAGELFF,TGTGCCAGTAGTTCGGGGGGGTCCGGGGCCGGGGAGCTGTTTTTT
TRBJ2-2,TRBV24-1,.,TRBD2,CATSDQLAENTGELFF,TGTGCCACCAGTGATCAACTAGCGGAGAACACCGGGGAGCTGTTTTTT
TRBJ1-2,TRBV6-5,.,.,CASSRAMNVDYGYTF,TGTGCCAGCAGTCGAGCGATGAACGTGGACTATGGCTACACCTTC
TRBJ2-2,TRBV19,few,TRBD1,CATQRSDRGRTGELFF,TGTGCCACCCAACGAAGTGACAGGGGGCGTACCGGGGAGCTGTTTTTT
TRBJ1-3,TRBV5-1,.,.,CASSEYSSGNTIYF,TGCGCCAGCTCGGAGTATAGCTCTGGAAACACCATATATTTT
TRBJ2-1,TRBV15,.,TRBD1,CATSRAGQGFYEQFF,TGTGCCACCAGCAGAGCGGGACAGGGGTTCTATGAGCAGTTCTTC
TRBJ2-2,TRBV6-5,.,.,CASRDTMNTGELFF,TGTGCCAGTCGGGACACGATGAACACCGGGGAGCTGTTTTTT
TRBJ2-3,TRBV6-1,.,.,CASSDQPSAIYTQYF,TGTGCCAGCAGTGATCAGCCTAGCGCGATCTATACGCAGTATTTT
TRBJ2-2,TRBV14,.,.,CASSRGIETGELFF,TGTGCCAGCAGCCGCGGGATAGAAACCGGGGAGCTGTTTTTT
TRBJ2-7,TRBV6-1,.,TRBD2,CASSEASGSSYEQYF,TGTGCCAGCAGTGAAGCTAGCGGGAGCTCCTACGAGCAGTACTTC
TRBJ2-6,TRBV9,.,.,CASSASSLPGANVLTF,TGTGCCAGCAGCGCGAGTAGCTTGCCTGGGGCCAACGTCCTGACTTTC
TRBJ2-7,TRBV4-2,.,TRBD2,CASSQGPGLAVDEQYF,TGTGCCAGCAGCCAAGGCCCGGGACTAGCGGTTGACGAGCAGTACTTC
TRBJ2-1,TRBV29-1,.,.,CSVDRVAVPPPGGYNEQFF,TGCAGCGTTGATAGGGTAGCAGTACCCCCTCCCGGGGGCTACAATGAGCAGTTCTTC
TRBJ2-7,TRBV9,.,TRBD1,CASSVGSGQGGNEQYF,TGTGCCAGCAGCGTAGGTTCTGGACAGGGGGGAAACGAGCAGTACTTC
TRBJ2-7,TRBV3-1/TRBV3-2,.,TRBD1,CASSQGPQGTRGYEQYF,TGTGCCAGCAGCCAAGGGCCACAGGGGACCAGGGGCTACGAGCAGTACTTC
TRBJ2-4,TRBV6-5,.,.,CASSYSRVFNIQYF,TGTGCCAGCAGTTACTCTCGGGTTTTTAACATTCAGTACTTC
TRBJ2-7,TRBV19,.,TRBD1,CASSIEGQGAAYEQYF,TGTGCCAGTAGTATAGAAGGACAGGGGGCTGCCTACGAGCAGTACTTC
TRBJ2-6,TRBV5-1,.,TRBD2,CASGFTLAGVSSGANVLTF,TGCGCCAGCGGTTTTACGCTAGCGGGGGTTTCCTCTGGGGCCAACGTCCTGACTTTC
TRBJ2-1,TRBV19,once,.,CASSITASNEQFF,TGTGCCAGTAGTATCACGGCTAGTAATGAGCAGTTCTTC